This T cell receptor beta chain came from a study of blood T cell repertoires in COVID-19. As for the study in general: Italy, Spain and the United States were the sources of the convalescent and acute COVID-19 samples.

Germline V gene data show CDR1 as SQVTM and CDR2 as ANQGSEA. After removal of 4 bases from V and 5 bases from J, the junction contained 6 bases not matched to a gene. The CDR3 runs 14 residues. The data were produced by immunoSEQ multiplex PCR, yet TCRdb's version contains in-frame clones alone and is incomplete. The repertoire holds approximately 150,000 clones, with about 87% as singletons. This clonotype was sampled from a man aged 60 to 69 who had recovered from COVID-19. The J gene is TRBJ2-1, the V gene TRBV29-1, with 9 bases fitting TRBD2. The sequenced sample was PBMCs or T cells enriched from blood (not recorded which). CDR3 in amino acids: CSVVGLAGNNEQFF. CDR3 bases: TGCAGCGTTGTAGGGCTAGCGGGGAACAATGAGCAGTTCTTC.